This TCR beta chain appears in the sequencing data of a study of blood T cell repertoires in COVID-19. Background on the study: Acute-phase and convalescent COVID-19 samples originated in the United States, Italy and Spain. In each case, the material was cDNA or gDNA derived from T cells, B-cell-depleted T cells, or PBMCs.

Source study methods: It was from reference gene primer amplification that nucleated cell counts were estimated. Only in-frame clones appear in the TCRdb table, and some are missing; sequencing was by immunoSEQ multiplex PCR. V and J calls plus clone size are reproduced from that table; the DNA served to infer D and trimming. Among 140,000 to 150,000 clones listed, roughly 88% were seen once. The CDR3 is made up of 15 amino acids. Deletions cut 5 bases from V and 4 bases from J, with 20 bases between. Germline CDR1 reads SQVTM; CDR2 reads ANQGSEA. J is TRBJ1-2 and V is TRBV29-1; D is unresolved. Sample: peripheral blood. The sequence was collected from a man aged 55 to 69 with active or convalescent COVID-19. The CDR3 nucleotides are TGCAGCGTTACCCCAGACCGTGTCCGGGGCTATGGCTACACCTTC. As protein: CSVTPDRVRGYGYTF. The full variable domain, completed using reference TRBV29-1 and TRBJ1-2, is SAVISQKPSRDICQRGTSLTIQCQVDSQVTMMFWYRQQPGQSLTLIATANQGSEATYESGFVIDKFPISRPNLTFSTLTVSNMSPEDSSIYLCSVTPDRVRGYGYTFGSGTRLTVV.